What follows are 14 T cell receptor beta chains derived from one specimen sequenced in a study of blood T cell repertoires in COVID-19. TCRdb's table, derived via immunoSEQ multiplex PCR, lists solely in-frame clones and lacks some. This table holds roughly 190,000 clones, around nine tenths found once. The source material was peripheral blood. These receptors were collected from a human donor in a cohort sampled during active COVID-19.

The chain uses TRBV4-1 and TRBJ2-6, with TRBD1 as a possible D gene (7 bases). V lost 0 bases to trimming and J lost 0 bases, with 18 bases between them. The CDR3 extends over 20 amino acids. Looked up from germline, CDR1 is MGHRA and CDR2 is YSYEKL. The chain's CDR3 is CASSQDPTGTATSGANVLTF. As DNA, the CDR3 is TGCGCCAGCAGCCAAGATCCGACAGGGACTGCCACCTCTGGGGCCAACGTCCTGACTTTC.

Concerning this clone itself: Other nucleotide sequences from this sample produce the same CDR3. V gene TRBV19 combines with J gene TRBJ2-7; 7 bases match TRBD1. CDR1 is LNHDA and CDR2 is SQIVND in the germline V gene (reference sequence). CDR3 length: 13 residues. With 6 bases clipped from V and 1 base from J, the junction kept 3 bases outside the gene matches. The CDR3 region is CASSRDSSYEQYF. CDR3 DNA sequence: TGTGCCAGTAGCAGGGACAGTTCCTACGAGCAGTACTTC. Full variable domain (rest looked up from reference TRBV19 and TRBJ2-7): DGGITQSPKYLFRKEGQNVTLSCEQNLNHDAMYWYRQDPGQGLRLIYYSQIVNDFQKGDIAEGYSVSREKKESFPLTVTSAQKNPTAFYLCASSRDSSYEQYFGPGTRLTVT.

For the CDR3, the DNA is TGTGCCAGCAGCCTCGGGACTAACCTCGAGGGGTACGAGCAGTACTTC. This codes for CASSLGTNLEGYEQYF. The V gene is TRBV7-6, the J gene TRBJ2-7; the match to TRBD2 covers 7 bases. This CDR3 comprises 16 residues. CDR1 is SGHVS, CDR2 FNYEAQ, per germline. Germline trimming cut 5 bases from V and 4 bases from J; bases unmatched to any gene: 14.

This clone was observed once. The chain employs TRBV27 and TRBJ2-7; TRBD1 aligns across 7 bases. The V gene end was trimmed by 5 bases and the J gene end by 2 bases; junction bases not matched to a gene: 6. Germline CDR1 and CDR2: MNHEY and SMNVEV (reference sequence). The CDR3 is made up of 14 amino acids. The CDR3 DNA reads TGTGCCAGCAGTAGCCGGGACAGCCCCTACGAGCAGTACTTC. Translating it yields CASSSRDSPYEQYF.

A single count supports this clone. The rearrangement uses TRBV3-1 (or the pseudogene TRBV3-2) and TRBJ2-7; TRBD2 agrees at 11 bases. CDR3 length: 17 residues. V dropped 1 base and J dropped 1; count of bases not matched to a gene: 6. Germline loops: CDR1 LGHDT, CDR2 YNNKEL (reference sequence). DNA of the CDR3: TGTGCCAGCAGCCAAGGGCCCGGGACTAGCGGTTCCTACGAGCAGTACTTC. This gives the protein CASSQGPGTSGSYEQYF.

The V call is TRBV18, the J call TRBJ1-4, with TRBD1 matching over 7 bases. This CDR3 is built from 15 residues. The trim removed 3 bases at V and 5 bases at J, leaving 6 bases unmatched. The germline V gene encodes CDR1 KGHSH and CDR2 LQKENI. CDR3 in DNA: TGTGCCAGCTCACCCAGGGCACAGGGGAATGAAAAACTGTTTTTT. Amino acid sequence: CASSPRAQGNEKLFF.

The chain recombines TRBV13 with TRBJ1-2, with 10 bases matching TRBD1. The CDR3 length is 15 residues. V lost 5 bases and J lost 0; bases outside the gene matches: 3. Looked up from germline, CDR1 is PRHDT and CDR2 is FYEKMQ (reference sequence). The DNA for the CDR3 is TGTGCCAGCAGCCCAGGGACAGGGGCTAACTATGGCTACACCTTC. Protein product: CASSPGTGANYGYTF.

The V call is TRBV20-1, the J call TRBJ1-2; tentatively, D is TRBD1 (5 bases). There are 13 residues in the CDR3. The germline V and J ends were trimmed by 3 bases and 1 base, with 9 bases remaining between them. Germline V gene data show CDR1 as DFQATT and CDR2 as SNEGSKA (reference sequence). CDR3 protein: CSASLGLNYGYTF. The CDR3, as DNA: TGCAGTGCTAGTCTGGGACTTAACTATGGCTACACCTTC.

This clone was detected a few times. V and J are TRBV9 and TRBJ2-1; 10 bases align to TRBD2. This CDR3 region has 20 residues. Losses at the gene ends were 0 bases for V and 7 bases for J; bases not matched to a gene: 19. The V gene's germline CDR1 is SGDLS and CDR2 YYNGEE. CDR3 sequence reads: CASSVDLGTSGNSRLNEQFF. The DNA for the CDR3 is TGTGCCAGCAGCGTAGATTTGGGAACTAGCGGGAACTCGAGATTGAATGAGCAGTTCTTC.

The chain uses TRBV6-2 or TRBV6-3 and TRBJ1-1, with D possibly matching TRBD1 (5 bases). This CDR3 has 19 residues. Germline CDR1 is MNHEY and CDR2 is SVGEGT. V was trimmed by 4 bases and J by 0 bases, leaving 24 bases between them. The chain's CDR3 is CASSLLLGAVGTMNTEAFF. The CDR3, as DNA: TGTGCCAGCAGTTTACTCCTCGGGGCCGTTGGGACTATGAACACTGAAGCTTTCTTT.

As concerns this clone: Other DNA sequences in this specimen translate into the identical CDR3. The V call is TRBV3-1 (or the pseudogene TRBV3-2), the J call TRBJ2-7; D not resolved. Trimming removed 1 base at V and 6 bases at J, with 4 bases between. Germline CDR1 is LGHDT and CDR2 is YNNKEL (reference sequence). The CDR3 is 11 residues long. DNA of the CDR3: TGTGCCAGCAGCCAAGGGGCCGAGCAGTACTTC. It yields the protein CASSQGAEQYF.

Written as DNA, the CDR3 is TGTGCCAGCAGCCCTAGAGGGCCCGGCGGTGGGCAGTTCTTC. Encoded protein: CASSPRGPGGGQFF. The chain recombines TRBV3-1 (or the pseudogene TRBV3-2) with TRBJ2-1; possibly TRBD2 for D (5 bases). The germline V gene encodes CDR1 LGHDT and CDR2 YNNKEL (reference sequence). The CDR3 extends over 14 amino acids. V was shortened by 4 bases and J by 12 bases, with 19 bases between the two germline ends.

Here the CDR3 reads CASSVVGGDTEAFF. In DNA form, the CDR3 reads TGTGCCAGCAGCGTAGTGGGAGGTGACACTGAAGCTTTCTTT. V is TRBV9 and J is TRBJ1-1; D remains unclear. This CDR3 is built from 14 residues. V lost 0 bases to trimming and J lost 3 bases, with 9 bases between them. Germline V lookup: CDR1 SGDLS, CDR2 YYNGEE.

As regards this clone: The sample holds other DNA sequences that translate to the same CDR3. The gene calls are TRBV28 and TRBJ2-7; D remains unclear. There are 12 residues in the CDR3. In germline, CDR1 is MDHEN, CDR2 SYDVKM. V was shortened by 3 bases and J by 3 bases, with 6 bases between the two germline ends. The CDR3 region has the DNA TGTGCCAGCAGTTTTTCTAGCTACGAGCAGTACTTC. Protein product: CASSFSSYEQYF.